Each of the 32 T cell receptor beta chains below was sequenced from the same sample in a study of cytomegalovirus exposure and HLA in healthy donors. PCR was performed using 60 Vbeta and 13 Jbeta primers. Assay used: immunoSEQ multiplex PCR; TCRdb lists only in-frame clones, some missing. Its table records about 210,000 clones. Material: PBMCs. The receptors come from a woman aged 25 to 39 in good health and CMV-seropositive.

The chain employs TRBV7-8 and TRBJ1-1, with D maybe TRBD1 (6 bases). The length of the CDR3 is 15 residues. Germline V CDR1 and CDR2: SGHVS, FQNEAQ. The V end lost 5 bases, the J end lost 4 bases, and 17 bases lay between the germline ends. CDR3 protein: CASSRGSQGITEAFF. CDR3 nucleotides: TGTGCCAGCAGCAGAGGAAGCCAGGGGATCACTGAAGCTTTCTTT.

V gene TRBV18 combines with J gene TRBJ2-3; 15 bases match TRBD2. With 5 bases clipped from V and 4 bases from J, the junction kept 1 base outside the gene matches. There are 15 residues in the CDR3. The germline V gene encodes CDR1 KGHSH and CDR2 LQKENI. The CDR3 spells CASSGLAGGSDTQYF. For the CDR3, the DNA is TGTGCCAGCTCAGGACTAGCGGGGGGGTCAGATACGCAGTATTTT.

This chain uses TRBV7-9 with TRBJ2-7, with TRBD2 matching over 7 bases. The V and J ends lost 6 bases and 5 bases, in that order; junction bases with no gene match: 13. Germline V lookup: CDR1 SEHNR, CDR2 FQNEAQ (reference sequence). This CDR3 is 15 amino acids long. The CDR3 bases are TGTGCCAGCAGAACACTCACGGGGGGTTTGAACGAGCAGTACTTC. It is translated as CASRTLTGGLNEQYF.

The rearrangement links TRBV6-1 to TRBJ1-6; D is perhaps TRBD1 (6 bases). The CDR3 spans 14 residues. V lost 3 bases to trimming and J lost 13 bases, with 16 bases between them. Germline CDR1 reads MNHNS; CDR2 reads SASEGT. CDR3 nucleotide sequence: TGTGCCAGCAGTGAGCGACAGGAGTGGAGCCCCCTCCACTTT. This codes for CASSERQEWSPLHF.

The chain employs TRBV4-1 and TRBJ1-5; 7 bases line up with TRBD1. The V and J ends lost 5 bases and 6 bases, in that order; junction bases with no gene match: 7. Germline CDR1 and CDR2: MGHRA and YSYEKL. This CDR3 spans 14 amino acids. In DNA form, the CDR3 reads TGCGCCAGCAGCGATCCGACAGGGTTTCAGCCCCAGCATTTT. Protein sequence: CASSDPTGFQPQHF.

The V call is TRBV6-1, the J call TRBJ2-7; 10 bases align to TRBD1. V was clipped by 3 bases and J by 2 bases; unmatched bases: 13. The germline CDR1 and CDR2 sequences are MNHNS and SASEGT. The CDR3 covers 18 residues. DNA of the CDR3: TGTGCCAGCAGTGACGGCGGACAGGGGGTTCGATACACCTACGAGCAGTACTTC. It is translated as CASSDGGQGVRYTYEQYF.

Note on this clone: The sample holds other DNA sequences that translate to the same CDR3. The V gene is TRBV9, the J gene TRBJ1-2; TRBD1 might be the D (6 bases). The V gene's germline CDR1 is SGDLS and CDR2 YYNGEE. This CDR3 region has 14 residues. The germline V and J ends were trimmed by 0 bases and 0 bases, with 6 bases remaining between them. CDR3 residues: CASSVAGANYGYTF. CDR3 bases: TGTGCCAGCAGCGTAGCAGGGGCTAACTATGGCTACACCTTC.

The chain uses TRBV10-2 and TRBJ1-1; 9 bases line up with TRBD1. Trimming cost V 6 bases and J 7 bases; bases outside gene matches: 6. This CDR3 has 13 residues. Germline V lookup: CDR1 WSHSY, CDR2 SAAADI. The CDR3 reads CASSAGTGLEAFF. The CDR3 coding sequence is TGCGCCAGCAGCGCCGGGACAGGGCTTGAAGCTTTCTTT.

The chain carries TRBV6-6 and TRBJ2-1, with D maybe TRBD2 (5 bases). V was trimmed by 5 bases and J by 9 bases, leaving 11 bases between them. The CDR3 sequence is 12 residues long. Germline CDR1 MNHNY, CDR2 SVGAGI (reference sequence). The CDR3 coding sequence is TGTGCCAGCAGTCCTGGACGGGGTGAGCAGTTCTTC. This gives the protein CASSPGRGEQFF.

The J gene is TRBJ2-1, the V gene TRBV27; 15 bases are a match to TRBD2. Per germline, CDR1 MNHEY and CDR2 SMNVEV (reference sequence). The CDR3 has 16 amino acids. Germline trimming cut 2 bases from V and 4 bases from J; bases unmatched to any gene: 0. The CDR3 reads CASSLGLAGGYNEQFF. CDR3 nucleotides: TGTGCCAGCAGTTTAGGACTAGCGGGGGGGTACAATGAGCAGTTCTTC.

The V gene is TRBV7-9, the J gene TRBJ2-3, with D possibly TRBD2 on 6 matching bases. This CDR3 is 15 amino acids long. The germline gives CDR1 SEHNR, CDR2 FQNEAQ (reference sequence). Deletions cut 0 bases from V and 0 bases from J, with 7 bases between. The CDR3 coding sequence is TGTGCCAGCAGCTTAGCCGGGACTAGCACAGATACGCAGTATTTT. Protein: CASSLAGTSTDTQYF.

The V gene is TRBV19, the J gene TRBJ2-1, with D possibly TRBD2 on 6 matching bases. Trimming removed 5 bases at V and 0 bases at J, with 8 bases between. Germline loops: CDR1 LNHDA, CDR2 SQIVND (reference sequence). The CDR3 covers 14 residues. CDR3 amino acids: CASSSGASYNEQFF. The CDR3 DNA follows: TGTGCCAGTAGTTCGGGAGCCTCCTACAATGAGCAGTTCTTC.

The chain combines TRBV18 with TRBJ1-1; no definite D call. Germline V lookup: CDR1 KGHSH, CDR2 LQKENI. Deletions cut 2 bases from V and 0 bases from J, with 16 bases between. The length of the CDR3 is 17 residues. CDR3 in amino acids: CASSPRLAAQMNTEAFF. The CDR3 region has the DNA TGTGCCAGCTCACCAAGGCTGGCAGCGCAAATGAACACTGAAGCTTTCTTT.

The rearrangement uses TRBV28 and TRBJ2-3; 12 bases agree with TRBD2. V shed 6 bases, J shed 2 bases, and the junction held 12 bases outside the gene matches. The CDR3 loop spans 18 amino acids. Germline CDR1 and CDR2: MDHEN and SYDVKM. The DNA of the CDR3 is TGTGCCAGCAGCCGCGCAGGACTAGCGGGAAGCCACACAGATACGCAGTATTTT. Translating it yields CASSRAGLAGSHTDTQYF.

The chain combines TRBV28 with TRBJ2-3, with 8 bases fitting TRBD1. The ends lost 6 bases at V and 8 bases at J; junction bases unmatched: 4. There are 12 residues in the CDR3. Germline V lookup: CDR1 MDHEN, CDR2 SYDVKM. The CDR3 here is CASSRGQGTQYF. CDR3 DNA sequence: TGTGCCAGCAGCCGAGGACAGGGTACGCAGTATTTT.

The chain has TRBV28 and TRBJ2-7; TRBD2 matches 8 bases. The J segment lost 3 bases and the V segment lost 7 bases, leaving 11 bases of the junction unmatched. The germline V gene encodes CDR1 MDHEN and CDR2 SYDVKM. The CDR3 has 15 residues. CDR3 residues: CASITTGTRVYEQYF. As DNA, the CDR3 is TGTGCCAGCATCACGACCGGGACTAGAGTCTACGAGCAGTACTTC.

In nucleotides, the CDR3 is TGTGCCAGCAGCTCCGTCTTTTACTCGGAGGCTTTCTTT. Translating it yields CASSSVFYSEAFF. The chain recombines TRBV7-9 with TRBJ1-1; no clear D. Germline V gene lookup returns CDR1 SEHNR and CDR2 FQNEAQ (reference sequence). The V end lost 4 bases, the J end lost 11 bases, and 17 bases lay between the germline ends. This CDR3 spans 13 amino acids.

This sequence joins TRBV7-2 and TRBJ2-7, with 9 bases lining up with TRBD2. V shed 5 bases and J 0 bases; nucleotides not matched to a gene: 8. Germline CDR1 and CDR2: SGHTA and FQGNSA. This CDR3 is built from 16 residues. The chain's CDR3 is CASSPGLALPSYEQYF. As DNA, the CDR3 is TGTGCCAGCAGCCCCGGACTAGCGCTACCCTCCTACGAGCAGTACTTC.

The chain couples TRBV28 to TRBJ1-5; weak D call: TRBD1 (5 bases). The CDR3 consists of 15 residues. Trimming shortened V by 4 bases and J by 2 bases, and 12 bases separated the two germline ends. Germline V CDR1 and CDR2: MDHEN, SYDVKM. The chain's CDR3 is CASSSGTVGNQPQHF. CDR3 in DNA: TGTGCCAGCAGTTCGGGGACTGTCGGCAATCAGCCCCAGCATTTT.

The CDR3 nucleotides are TGTGCCAGTAGCCCACAGGGAACTGGGGCCAACGTCCTGACTTTC. It translates to CASSPQGTGANVLTF. This chain joins TRBV19 and TRBJ2-6; tentatively, D is TRBD1 (6 bases). Germline V gives CDR1 LNHDA, CDR2 SQIVND (reference sequence). The CDR3 runs to 15 residues. V shed 6 bases and J shed 2 bases, with 11 bases lying between them.

The rearrangement joins TRBV19 to TRBJ1-2; 8 positions agree with TRBD1. There are 13 residues in the CDR3. V was pared by 5 bases and J by 4 bases, with 3 bases of the junction left unmatched. Germline-derived CDR1 and CDR2 are LNHDA and SQIVND (reference sequence). Here the CDR3 reads CASSATGGYGYTF. The DNA for the CDR3 is TGTGCCAGTAGTGCAACAGGGGGCTATGGCTACACCTTC. Drawing the rest from reference TRBV19 and TRBJ1-2, the complete variable domain is DGGITQSPKYLFRKEGQNVTLSCEQNLNHDAMYWYRQDPGQGLRLIYYSQIVNDFQKGDIAEGYSVSREKKESFPLTVTSAQKNPTAFYLCASSATGGYGYTFGSGTRLTVV.

The J gene is TRBJ1-1, the V gene TRBV28, with D possibly being TRBD1 (6 bases). CDR3 size: 13 residues. V gave up 2 bases and J gave up 4 bases, with 8 bases separating them. The germline gives CDR1 MDHEN, CDR2 SYDVKM. CDR3 loop: CASSLVGGTEAFF. The DNA for the CDR3 is TGTGCCAGCAGTTTAGTAGGGGGCACTGAAGCTTTCTTT.

This chain uses TRBV7-9 with TRBJ2-7; D possibly corresponds to TRBD1 (5 bases). The CDR3 consists of 13 residues. Trimming left V 5 bases short and J 1 base short, with 9 bases between. Germline V CDR1 and CDR2: SEHNR, FQNEAQ (reference sequence). The CDR3 nucleotides read TGTGCCAGCAGCCCCCCAGGGTCCTACGAGCAGTACTTC. The encoded protein is CASSPPGSYEQYF.

Concerning this clone itself: Within the sample, other DNA sequences also encode this same CDR3. The gene calls are TRBV6-5 and TRBJ1-1; D not resolved. The CDR3 runs to 14 residues. Germline CDR1 and CDR2: MNHEY and SVGAGI. Trimming pared 0 bases from V and 1 base from J, leaving 6 bases between. CDR3 sequence (DNA): TGTGCCAGCAGTTACTCCGGGGAGAACACTGAAGCTTTCTTT. Encoded protein: CASSYSGENTEAFF.

The chain uses TRBV18 and TRBJ2-7; 12 bases are shared with TRBD2. Per the germline V gene, CDR1 is KGHSH and CDR2 is LQKENI. The CDR3 sequence is 15 residues long. V shed 7 bases and J 4 bases; nucleotides not matched to a gene: 8. The CDR3 DNA reads TGTGCCAGCTTCGCGACTAGCGGGAGTTGGTACGAGCAGTACTTC. Amino acids: CASFATSGSWYEQYF.

The CDR3, as DNA: TGTGCCAGCAGCCAAGCGGCAGATACGCAGTATTTT. Amino acid sequence: CASSQAADTQYF. The rearrangement links TRBV7-8 to TRBJ2-3; tentatively, D is TRBD2 (5 bases). Between the trimmed V and J ends, which lost 5 bases and 4 bases, there was a span of 7 bases. This CDR3 contains 12 residues. The germline gives CDR1 SGHVS, CDR2 FQNEAQ.

The chain joins TRBV10-3 to TRBJ2-7; D is possibly TRBD2 (6 bases). With 2 bases removed from V and 2 bases from J, the gap between germline ends came to 13 bases. Germline CDR1 is ENHRY and CDR2 is SYGVKD. This CDR3 has 15 amino acids. CDR3: CAISEGTGRPYEQYF. The CDR3 region has the DNA TGTGCCATCAGTGAGGGGACTGGACGCCCCTACGAGCAGTACTTC.

The chain combines TRBV4-1 with TRBJ1-4, with unresolved D. The CDR3 loop spans 13 amino acids. Trimming shortened V by 4 bases and J by 6 bases, and 9 bases separated the two germline ends. The germline gives CDR1 MGHRA, CDR2 YSYEKL. The CDR3, as DNA: TGCGCCAGCAGCCGGCAGGCTTATGAAAAACTGTTTTTT. Amino acid sequence: CASSRQAYEKLFF.

The rearrangement uses TRBV5-1 and TRBJ1-4; possibly TRBD1 for D (6 bases). This CDR3 spans 14 amino acids. CDR1 and CDR2 (germline): SGHRS, YFSETQ. V lost 0 bases to trimming and J lost 8 bases, with 11 bases between them. The CDR3 bases are TGCGCCAGCAGCTTGGGGACAGCGGGAGAAAAACTGTTTTTT. Its protein product is CASSLGTAGEKLFF. The variable domain in full, completed from reference TRBV5-1 and TRBJ1-4, reads KAGVTQTPRYLIKTRGQQVTLSCSPISGHRSVSWYQQTPGQGLQFLFEYFSETQRNKGNFPGRFSGRQFSNSRSEMNVSTLELGDSALYLCASSLGTAGEKLFFGSGTQLSVL.

This sequence joins TRBV7-9 and TRBJ2-5; no definite D call. The CDR3 length is 15 residues. The V gene lost 5 bases and the J gene lost 0 bases, with 13 bases spanning the gap. Germline CDR1 SEHNR, CDR2 FQNEAQ (reference sequence). CDR3 residues: CASSPHETNQETQYF. In DNA form, the CDR3 reads TGTGCCAGCAGCCCACATGAGACAAACCAAGAGACCCAGTACTTC.

The CDR3 is CASSLRGNTDTQYF. The CDR3 nucleotides read TGTGCCAGCAGCTTGAGGGGGAACACAGATACGCAGTATTTT. The chain recombines TRBV5-5 with TRBJ2-3, with D possibly TRBD1 on 6 matching bases. Germline-derived CDR1 and CDR2 are SGHKS and YYEKEE (reference sequence). V lost 1 base and J 2 bases, leaving 8 bases between the germline ends. The CDR3 runs 14 residues.

This chain links TRBV18 with TRBJ2-7, with TRBD2 matching 8 bases. J lost 3 bases, V lost 4 bases, and 5 bases had no gene match. The CDR3 sequence is 14 residues long. Germline V CDR1 and CDR2: KGHSH, LQKENI. CDR3 sequence (DNA): TGTGCCAGCTCACGCTCCGGGACTAGCTACGAGCAGTACTTC. It codes for CASSRSGTSYEQYF.